This T cell receptor (beta chain) derives from a study of T-cell memory formation after mild COVID-19. Study observations and caveats: Day 37-peaking second-wave clones had unconfirmed SARS-CoV-2 specificity. Some responding clones appeared in pre-infection memory, suggesting cross-reactive memory joined. Day 15 to 85 contracting clones showed balanced CD4/CD8; later expanders leaned CD4+.

This clonotype was found many times. As yet, its antigen is unknown. TCRdb re-called the 5' RACE reads with MiXCR, one entry per CDR3 protein. Altogether roughly 450,000 distinct CDR3 sequences are present, roughly 20% being singletons, with the ten largest covering around an eighth. This receptor was identified in an adult woman who had mild COVID-19 (a few samples of this study predate the infection). Cell type and time point are not known. Sequenced: PBMCs or a T cell subset sorted from them (not recorded which).

The DNA for the CDR3 is TGTGCCAGCAGCCGGGGGGACACTGAAGCTTTCTTT. Residues: CASSRGDTEAFF. The rearrangement uses TRBV18 and TRBJ1-1; D possibly corresponds to TRBD1 (5 bases). The CDR3 covers 12 residues. Trimming stripped 8 bases from V and 3 bases from J, with 10 bases between. Germline CDR1 KGHSH, CDR2 LQKENI.